This TCR beta chain was recorded in a study of T cells expressing NK-cell markers. Frequency places this clonotype as medium-sized. Its matching antigen is unknown. Reanalyzing the 5' RACE reads, TCRdb keeps one entry per CDR3 protein, without DNA. Recorded for this sample: 3,000 to 3,500 distinct CDR3 sequences. General study points: Six donors carried dominant NKG2C+ clonotypes that made up roughly 1.0-7.0% of their CD8+ T cells.

This receptor was obtained from a woman younger than 30 in good health. Specimen: blood T cells: a sorted CD56 or NKG2C T cell subset, CD4+ or CD8+ T cells, or bulk PBMC T cells (not recorded which).

CDR3 protein: CASSTGTGSGANVLTF. The chain combines TRBV6-4 with TRBJ2-6; TCRdb selects TRBD1, and the lack of DNA leaves this call unchecked. In germline, CDR1 is MRHNA, CDR2 SNTAGT. This CDR3 comprises 16 residues.